This TCR beta chain was recovered during a study of post-analysis software for immune sequencing data. Sequencing libraries made from TCR beta cDNA carried unique molecular identifiers. From around 0.96 to 9.9 million T cells, 550,000 or so cDNA molecules were obtained. TCRdb re-called the PCR reads through MiXCR, storing one row per CDR3 protein. The profile shows 150,000 to 200,000 distinct CDR3 sequences, around 28% of them singletons. Overall study findings and caveats: Relative to controls, patients with multiple sclerosis showed significantly lower normalized Chao1 diversity. TRBV5-6, TRBV5-1 and TRBV20-1 were among 4 or 5 TRBV segments more frequent in patients than controls. Pronounced co-clustering by F measure was evident among identically batched samples.

This CDR3 region has 14 residues. As for this clonotype: Its target is unknown. It may be a read error: a sequence one base away is much more abundant.

The chain carries TRBV12-3 or TRBV12-4 and TRBJ2-4; 8 nucleotides align to TRBD1. The receptor was isolated from a girl under 18 with multiple sclerosis. The sequencing sample was made of blood. The CDR3 DNA is TGTGCCAGCAGCCCGGACAGGGTCACGGACATTCGGTACTTC. Encoded protein: CASSPDRVTDIRYF.